This entry is about one T cell receptor beta chain. No antigen is known for it. CD45RA-negative memory and CD45RA+ naive subsets were split from the CD4+ cells. This specimen belongs to a study of shared clonotypes between healthy human individuals. The study, taken as a whole, reports: Despite large depth, rarefaction showed incomplete sorted-subset sequencing. Memory subsets generally showed lower estimated richness than naive subsets.

Some clones are missing from TCRdb's copy, which holds only in-frame ones; the method was immunoSEQ multiplex PCR. The sample includes under 1,100,000 clones, 65% to 75% of them seen just once. Germline V gene sequence: CDR1 MDHEN, CDR2 SYDVKM. This CDR3 is built from 12 residues. The ends were cut back, 3 bases at V and 3 bases at J, with 6 bases in the middle. The sample consisted of memory CD4+ T cells sorted from blood. Described subset: CD45RA-negative fraction. The chain links TRBV28 to TRBJ2-7; unclear D gene. The origin of this receptor is a man between 18 and 29 years old in good health. CDR3 amino acids: CASSFYGYEQYF. Here the CDR3 DNA reads TGTGCCAGCAGTTTTTACGGCTACGAGCAGTACTTC.